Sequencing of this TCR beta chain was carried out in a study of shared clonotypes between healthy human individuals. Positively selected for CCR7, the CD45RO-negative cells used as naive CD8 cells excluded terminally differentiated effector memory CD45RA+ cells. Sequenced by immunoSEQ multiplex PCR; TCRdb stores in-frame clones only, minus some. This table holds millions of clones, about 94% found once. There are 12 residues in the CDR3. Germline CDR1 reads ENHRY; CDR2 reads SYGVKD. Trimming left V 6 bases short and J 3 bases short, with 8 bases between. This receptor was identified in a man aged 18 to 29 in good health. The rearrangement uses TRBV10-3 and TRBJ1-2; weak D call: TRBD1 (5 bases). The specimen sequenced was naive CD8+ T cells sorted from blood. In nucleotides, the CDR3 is TGTGCCATCAGAGGACATGACTATGGCTACACCTTC. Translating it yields CAIRGHDYGYTF.